The T cell receptor (beta chain) described here comes from a study of T cells in Graves' hyperthyroidism and ophthalmopathy. The germline gives CDR1 MGHRA, CDR2 YSYEKL. This CDR3 region has 15 residues. V was trimmed by 0 bases and J by 4 bases, leaving 12 bases between them. RNA transcripts provided the source from which TCR beta CDR3 regions were amplified. First-round RT-PCR with HTBI primers amplified the TCR CDR3 region. TCRdb re-called the multiplex PCR reads with MiXCR, one entry per CDR3 protein. The repertoire includes approximately 400,000 distinct CDR3 sequences, about 13% of them detected once, and 20% to 25% sits in the top ten. Broader study findings: Most thyroid clonotypes expanded above 0.001 appeared in blood too. In the analysis, a 13 V-J model separated ophthalmopathy from stable hyperthyroidism.

Each diagnosis drew on symptoms, thyroxine, TRAb, thyroid ultrasound and orbital computed tomography findings. Source material for PBMCs was roughly 10 ml fresh peripheral blood. As to this clonotype: What it binds is unknown.

Sequencing used blood. The V call is TRBV4-1, the J call TRBJ1-1; D not certain. The clonotype originates from a man under 40 with Graves' hyperthyroidism that later progressed to Graves' ophthalmopathy. The CDR3 DNA reads TGCGCCAGCAGCCAAGATGCCCGTGTCGGCACTGAAGCTTTCTTT. It translates to CASSQDARVGTEAFF.